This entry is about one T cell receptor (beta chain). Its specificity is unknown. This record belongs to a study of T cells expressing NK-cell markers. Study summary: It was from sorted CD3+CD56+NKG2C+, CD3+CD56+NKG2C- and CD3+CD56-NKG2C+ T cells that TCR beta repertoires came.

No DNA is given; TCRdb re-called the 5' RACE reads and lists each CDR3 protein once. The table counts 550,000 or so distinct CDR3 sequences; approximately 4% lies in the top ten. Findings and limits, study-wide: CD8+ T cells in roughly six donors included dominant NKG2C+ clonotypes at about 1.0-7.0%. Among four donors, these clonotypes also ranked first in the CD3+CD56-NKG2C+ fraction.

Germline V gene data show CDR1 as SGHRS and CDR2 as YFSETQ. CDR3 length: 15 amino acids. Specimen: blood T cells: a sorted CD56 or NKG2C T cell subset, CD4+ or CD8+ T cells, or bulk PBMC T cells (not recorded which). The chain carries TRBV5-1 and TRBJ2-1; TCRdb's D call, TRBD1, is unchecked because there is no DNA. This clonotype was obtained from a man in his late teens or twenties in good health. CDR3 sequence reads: CASSWVTGFYNEQFF.